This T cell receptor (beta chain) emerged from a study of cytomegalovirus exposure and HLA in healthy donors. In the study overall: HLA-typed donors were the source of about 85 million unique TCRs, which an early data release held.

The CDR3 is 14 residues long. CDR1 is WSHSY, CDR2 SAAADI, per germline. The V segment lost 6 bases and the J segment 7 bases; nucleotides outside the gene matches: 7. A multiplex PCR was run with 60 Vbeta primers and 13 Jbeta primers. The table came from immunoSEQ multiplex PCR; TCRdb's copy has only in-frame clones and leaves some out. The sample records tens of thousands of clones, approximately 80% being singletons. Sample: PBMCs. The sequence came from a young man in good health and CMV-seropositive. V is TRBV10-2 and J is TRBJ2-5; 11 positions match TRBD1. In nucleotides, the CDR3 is TGCGCCAGCAGCCGCCCGGGACAGGGGGTGACCCAGTACTTC. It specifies CASSRPGQGVTQYF.